This section outlines one T cell receptor (beta chain) sequence together with its context. Its specificity is not known. This sample stems from a study of T-cell memory formation after mild COVID-19. Study context: There were largely donor-specific TCR clusters.

Study findings and constraints: CD4/CD8 balance characterized clones contracting day 15 to 85, and CD4+ skew characterized later expanders. Among clones peaking at day 37 in the second wave, SARS-CoV-2 specificity remained unconfirmed.

Researchers used 5'RACE with constant-segment primers to make TCR alpha and TCR beta cDNA libraries that carry sample barcodes and UMIs. TCRdb analysed the 5' RACE reads with MiXCR anew, one entry per CDR3 protein. This table has about 350,000 distinct CDR3 sequences, roughly 13% appearing once. The length of the CDR3 is 15 residues. Germline V gives CDR1 MNHEY, CDR2 SMNVEV (reference sequence). Deletions cut 3 bases from V and 3 bases from J, with 14 bases between. The receptor was isolated from a man between 18 and 29 years old who had mild COVID-19 (a few samples of this study predate the infection). Cell type and time point are not known. The chain joins TRBV27 to TRBJ1-2; TRBD1 is a possible D gene (6 bases). Source material: PBMCs or a T cell subset sorted from them (not recorded which). The chain's CDR3 is CASSLEAGAHYGYTF. CDR3 DNA sequence: TGTGCCAGCAGTTTGGAGGCAGGGGCCCACTATGGCTACACCTTC.